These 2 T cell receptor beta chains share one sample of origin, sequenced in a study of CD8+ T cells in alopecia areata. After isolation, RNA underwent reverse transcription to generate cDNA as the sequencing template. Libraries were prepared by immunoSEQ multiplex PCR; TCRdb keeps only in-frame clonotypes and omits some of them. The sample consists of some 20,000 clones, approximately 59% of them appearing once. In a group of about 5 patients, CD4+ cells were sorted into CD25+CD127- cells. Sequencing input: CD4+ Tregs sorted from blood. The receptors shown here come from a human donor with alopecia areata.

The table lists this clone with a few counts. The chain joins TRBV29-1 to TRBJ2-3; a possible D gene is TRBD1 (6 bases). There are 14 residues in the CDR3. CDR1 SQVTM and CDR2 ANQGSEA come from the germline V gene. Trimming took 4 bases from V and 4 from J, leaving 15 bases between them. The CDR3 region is CSVAYTGSPDTQYF. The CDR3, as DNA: TGCAGCGTTGCGTATACAGGGAGTCCAGATACGCAGTATTTT.

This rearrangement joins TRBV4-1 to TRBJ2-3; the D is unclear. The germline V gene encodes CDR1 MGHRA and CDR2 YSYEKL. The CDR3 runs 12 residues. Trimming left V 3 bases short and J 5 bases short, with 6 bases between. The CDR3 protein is CASSQRQDTQYF. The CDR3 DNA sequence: TGCGCCAGCAGCCAGAGACAAGATACGCAGTATTTT.